This TCR beta chain was retrieved from a study of control samples from healthy donors and cancer patients. V was pared by 4 bases and J by 0 bases, with 9 bases between. CDR3 length: 14 amino acids. Germline-derived CDR1 and CDR2 are LGHNA and YSLEER. Method: immunoSEQ multiplex PCR; TCRdb's copy keeps in-frame clones and lacks some. The table includes about 44,000 clones, around 87% detected once. The V and J genes are TRBV4-3 and TRBJ1-1, with a weak D call TRBD1 (6 bases). The TCR comes from a woman aged 55 to 70 with lung cancer. The sequenced material came from PBMCs. The CDR3 spells CASSPGHLNTEAFF. The CDR3 nucleotides are TGCGCCAGCAGCCCGGGACACCTGAACACTGAAGCTTTCTTT.